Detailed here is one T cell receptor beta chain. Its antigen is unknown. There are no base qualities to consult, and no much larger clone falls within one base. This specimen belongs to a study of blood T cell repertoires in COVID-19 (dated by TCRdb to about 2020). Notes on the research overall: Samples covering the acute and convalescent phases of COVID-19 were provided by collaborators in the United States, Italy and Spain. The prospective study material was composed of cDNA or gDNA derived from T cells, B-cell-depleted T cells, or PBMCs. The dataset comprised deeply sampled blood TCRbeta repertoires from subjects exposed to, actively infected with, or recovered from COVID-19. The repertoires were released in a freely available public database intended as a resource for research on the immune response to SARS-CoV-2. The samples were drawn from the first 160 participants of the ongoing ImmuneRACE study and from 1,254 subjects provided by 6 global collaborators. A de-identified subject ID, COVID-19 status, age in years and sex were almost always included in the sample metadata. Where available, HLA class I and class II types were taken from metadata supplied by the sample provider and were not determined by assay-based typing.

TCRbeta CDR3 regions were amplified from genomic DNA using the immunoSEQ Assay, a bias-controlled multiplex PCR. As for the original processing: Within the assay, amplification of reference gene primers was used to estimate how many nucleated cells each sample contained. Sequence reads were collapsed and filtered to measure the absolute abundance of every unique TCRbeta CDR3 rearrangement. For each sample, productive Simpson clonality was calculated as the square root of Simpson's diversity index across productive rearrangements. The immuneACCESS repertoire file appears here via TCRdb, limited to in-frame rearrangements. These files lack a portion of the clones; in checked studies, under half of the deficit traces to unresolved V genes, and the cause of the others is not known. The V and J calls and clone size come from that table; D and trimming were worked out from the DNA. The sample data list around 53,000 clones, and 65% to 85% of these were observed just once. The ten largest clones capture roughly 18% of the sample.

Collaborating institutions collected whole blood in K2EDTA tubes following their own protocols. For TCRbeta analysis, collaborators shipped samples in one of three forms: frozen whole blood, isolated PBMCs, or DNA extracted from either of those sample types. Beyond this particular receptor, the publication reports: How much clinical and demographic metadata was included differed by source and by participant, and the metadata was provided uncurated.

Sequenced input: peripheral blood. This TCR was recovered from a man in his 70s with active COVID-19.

The CDR3 protein is CASSGQGNTEAFF. The bases are TGTGCCAGCTCGGGACAGGGGAACACTGAAGCTTTCTTT. The receptor chain draws on TRBV2 and TRBJ1-1, with 9 bases in between that match TRBD1. V has 8 bases trimmed and J has 1 base trimmed; junction bases matching no gene number 2. CDR1 and CDR2 (SNHLY, FYNNEI) derive from the germline V gene. There are 13 amino acids in the CDR3, from cysteine to phenylalanine inclusive. Here the CDR3 DNA is all that survives: 39 bases in frame from base 1.